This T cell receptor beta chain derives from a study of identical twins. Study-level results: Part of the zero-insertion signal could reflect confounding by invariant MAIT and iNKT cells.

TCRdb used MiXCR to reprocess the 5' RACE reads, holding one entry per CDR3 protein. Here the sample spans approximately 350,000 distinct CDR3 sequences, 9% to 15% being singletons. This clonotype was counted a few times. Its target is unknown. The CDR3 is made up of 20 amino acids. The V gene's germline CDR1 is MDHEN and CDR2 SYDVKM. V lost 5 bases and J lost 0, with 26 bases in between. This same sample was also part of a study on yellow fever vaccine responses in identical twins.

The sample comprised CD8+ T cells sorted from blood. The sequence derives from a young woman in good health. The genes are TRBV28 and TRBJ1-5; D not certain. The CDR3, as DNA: TGTGCCAGCAGTACCCCTTTCGGTGTGCGGACGGCACATAGCAATCAGCCCCAGCATTTT. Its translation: CASSTPFGVRTAHSNQPQHF.